The rows below give T cell receptor beta chains drawn from one sample of a study of cytotoxic CD8 clonotypes in ibrutinib-treated CLL. Produced via immunoSEQ multiplex PCR; TCRdb's table is partial and in-frame only. The sample includes around 140,000 clones, over 75% of them seen just once. The sequenced sample was PBMCs, obtained after 24 months of ibrutinib treatment. The receptors originated from a human donor with chronic lymphocytic leukemia. Both conserved end residues are part of each CDR3. The D gene is left open where the match is weak. Rows give clone size only sometimes, using once, few, many, or a class for an expanded clone.

V: TRBV21-1; J: TRBJ1-5; D: NA; size: NA; CDR3: CASSRKARGGTYNHSNQPQHF; DNA: TGTGCCAGCAGCAGAAAGGCCCGGGGAGGGACATACAATCATAGCAATCAGCCCCAGCATTTT
V: TRBV29-1; J: TRBJ1-2; D: TRBD1; size: NA; CDR3: CSVGDRGASYGYTF; DNA: TGCAGCGTTGGGGACAGGGGGGCGAGCTATGGCTACACCTTC
V: TRBV5-1; J: TRBJ1-1; D: TRBD1; size: NA; CDR3: CASSVTGTGNTEAFF; DNA: TGCGCCAGCAGCGTAACTGGGACAGGGAACACTGAAGCTTTCTTT
V: TRBV18; J: TRBJ2-2; D: NA; size: NA; CDR3: CASSPPPTGLTGELFF; DNA: TGTGCCAGCTCACCACCTCCGACAGGACTCACCGGGGAGCTGTTTTTT
V: TRBV7-9; J: TRBJ1-1; D: NA; size: NA; CDR3: CASSHGQLMNTEAFF; DNA: TGTGCCAGCAGCCATGGACAGCTCATGAACACTGAAGCTTTCTTT
V: TRBV6-6; J: TRBJ1-1; D: NA; size: NA; CDR3: CASSGTATPTEAFF; DNA: TGTGCCAGCAGTGGGACGGCGACCCCGACTGAAGCTTTCTTT
V: TRBV2; J: TRBJ1-1; D: NA; size: NA; CDR3: CASIKNPELMNTEAFF; DNA: TGTGCCAGCATTAAAAATCCGGAGCTTATGAACACTGAAGCTTTCTTT
V: TRBV5-6; J: TRBJ2-7; D: TRBD1; size: NA; CDR3: CASSYAGTGSYEQYF; DNA: TGTGCCAGCAGCTACGCCGGGACAGGGAGCTACGAGCAGTACTTC
V: TRBV5-1; J: TRBJ2-1; D: NA; size: once; CDR3: CASSQHRGSSGEYNEQFF; DNA: TGCGCCAGCAGCCAGCATCGGGGTAGTAGCGGAGAATACAATGAGCAGTTCTTC
V: TRBV2; J: TRBJ2-2; D: TRBD2; size: few; CDR3: CASSLTSGRSPGELFF; DNA: TGTGCCAGCAGTTTGACTAGCGGGAGGAGCCCCGGGGAGCTGTTTTTT
V: TRBV4-1; J: TRBJ1-4; D: NA; size: NA; CDR3: CASSQVGGNEKLFF; DNA: TGCGCCAGCAGCCAAGTAGGGGGTAATGAAAAACTGTTTTTT
V: TRBV28; J: TRBJ2-2; D: NA; size: NA; CDR3: CASSFQGRDTGELFF; DNA: TGTGCCAGCAGTTTTCAGGGGCGGGACACCGGGGAGCTGTTTTTT
V: TRBV5-1; J: TRBJ1-6; D: TRBD1; size: NA; CDR3: CASSNVGQGISPLHF; DNA: TGCGCCAGCAGTAACGTTGGACAGGGAATCTCACCCCTCCACTTT